This TCR beta chain came from a study of T cell responses to AZD1222 COVID-19 vaccine. Assay: immunoSEQ multiplex PCR; the TCRdb copy retains only in-frame clones and omits some. Of under 130,000 clones listed, roughly 88% were seen once; the top ten hold 2% to 3%. This clone has a single count. This sample also contains other DNA sequences that code for the same CDR3. V was clipped by 2 bases and J by 0 bases, with 8 bases between them. The germline gives CDR1 LNHDA, CDR2 SQIVND (reference sequence). The CDR3 length is 15 residues. The receptor's source is an adult in good health. The specimen comprised peripheral blood, sampled on day 0 of AZD1222 vaccination. This sequence joins TRBV19 and TRBJ1-5; TRBD1 might be the D (6 bases). The CDR3 spells CASSIYRDSNQPQHF. CDR3 sequence (DNA): TGTGCCAGTAGTATATACAGGGATAGCAATCAGCCCCAGCATTTT.